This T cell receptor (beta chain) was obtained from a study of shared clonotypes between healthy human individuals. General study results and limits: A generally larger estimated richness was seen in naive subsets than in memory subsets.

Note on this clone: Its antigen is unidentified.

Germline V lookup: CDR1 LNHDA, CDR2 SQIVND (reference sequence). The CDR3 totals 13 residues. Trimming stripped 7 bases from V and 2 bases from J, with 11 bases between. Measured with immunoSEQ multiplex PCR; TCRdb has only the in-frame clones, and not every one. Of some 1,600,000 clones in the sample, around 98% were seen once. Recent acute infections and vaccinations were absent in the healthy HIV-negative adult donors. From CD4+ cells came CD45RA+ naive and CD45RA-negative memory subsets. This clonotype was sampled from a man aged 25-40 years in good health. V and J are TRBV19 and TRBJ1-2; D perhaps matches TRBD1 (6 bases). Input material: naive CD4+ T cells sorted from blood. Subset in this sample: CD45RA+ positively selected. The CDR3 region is CASNEDRNYGYTF. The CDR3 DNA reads TGTGCCAGTAATGAGGACAGAAACTATGGCTACACCTTC.